Listed here are 6 T cell receptor beta chains from one sample, sequenced in a study of CD8 T cells in ankylosing spondylitis. Overall study findings and caveats: Blood of patients with ankylosing spondylitis appeared to be characterized by a TCR beta motif of several highly homologous variants.

No antigen is known for these receptors. MiXCR was run by TCRdb on the 5' RACE reads, yielding one entry per CDR3 protein. The sample has some 700,000 distinct CDR3 sequences, under 20% seen once. Sequencing was performed on blood, either unsorted or a sorted T cell fraction (not recorded which). These receptors were taken from a male donor with ankylosing spondylitis.

This clonotype was observed a handful of times. The chain employs TRBV12-3 or TRBV12-4 and TRBJ2-3, with 9 bases matching TRBD1. The V segment lost 5 bases and the J segment 4 bases; nucleotides outside the gene matches: 10. The CDR3 loop spans 16 amino acids. The CDR3 region has the DNA TGTGCCAGCAGTCCGAGGACAGGGGTGGTATCAGATACGCAGTATTTT. Translated, it gives CASSPRTGVVSDTQYF.

The genes are TRBV9 and TRBJ2-7; D tentatively fits TRBD1 or TRBD2 (6 bases each). CDR1 is SGDLS and CDR2 is YYNGEE in the germline V gene. This CDR3 has 14 residues. The V end lost 2 bases, the J end lost 2 bases, and 11 bases lay between the germline ends. This CDR3 is CASSVGGSTYEQYF. The CDR3 nucleotides read TGTGCCAGCAGCGTGGGGGGCTCAACCTACGAGCAGTACTTC. Variable domain in full (rest from reference TRBV9 and TRBJ2-7): DSGVTQTPKHLITATGQRVTLRCSPRSGDLSVYWYQQSLDQGLQFLIQYYNGEERAKGNILERFSAQQFPDLHSELNLSSLELGDSALYFCASSVGGSTYEQYFGPGTRLTVT.

The chain uses TRBV12-3 or TRBV12-4 and TRBJ1-2, with D unclear. V was cut by 2 bases and J by 9 bases, with 10 bases left in between. The CDR3 contains 12 residues. CDR3: CASSLHSGSYTF. CDR3 coding DNA: TGTGCCAGCAGTTTACACTCCGGGAGCTACACCTTC.

This clonotype was observed a handful of times. The rearrangement joins TRBV5-5 to TRBJ1-5; D is unresolved. Trimming removed 1 base at V and 3 bases at J, with 8 bases between. Germline lookup yields CDR1 SGHKS and CDR2 YYEKEE (reference sequence). The CDR3 spans 14 residues. The CDR3 sequence is CASSLRWNNQPQHF. The CDR3 DNA reads as TGTGCCAGCAGCTTGCGATGGAACAATCAGCCCCAGCATTTT.

This clonotype was detected a few times. The chain has TRBV7-9 and TRBJ2-3; perhaps TRBD2 as D (5 bases). The germline gives CDR1 SEHNR, CDR2 FQNEAQ (reference sequence). V was cut by 10 bases and J by 3 bases, with 11 bases left in between. This CDR3 has 12 amino acids. DNA for the CDR3: TGTGCCATGCAAGAGGGAACAGATACGCAGTATTTT. It encodes CAMQEGTDTQYF.

This clonotype was counted between two and nine times. The chain employs TRBV7-2 and TRBJ1-4; 11 nucleotides agree with TRBD1. V lost 5 bases and J lost 10; bases outside the gene matches: 6. The CDR3 totals 14 residues. Looked up from germline, CDR1 is SGHTA and CDR2 is FQGNSA. The CDR3 DNA reads TGTGCCAGCAGCCCCGGACAGGGGGCCGGAAAACTGTTTTTT. Its translation: CASSPGQGAGKLFF.